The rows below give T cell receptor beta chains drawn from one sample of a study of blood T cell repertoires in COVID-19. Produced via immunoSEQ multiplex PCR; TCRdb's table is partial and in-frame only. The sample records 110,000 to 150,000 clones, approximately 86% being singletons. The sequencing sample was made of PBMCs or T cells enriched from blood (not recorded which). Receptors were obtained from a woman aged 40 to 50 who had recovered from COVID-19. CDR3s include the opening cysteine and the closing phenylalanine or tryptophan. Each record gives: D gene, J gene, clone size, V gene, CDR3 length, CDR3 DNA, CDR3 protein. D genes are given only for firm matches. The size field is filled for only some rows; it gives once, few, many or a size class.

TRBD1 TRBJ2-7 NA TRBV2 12 TGTGCCAGCAAAACGACAGGGCGGGAGCAGTACTTC CASKTTGREQYF
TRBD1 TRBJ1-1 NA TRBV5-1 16 TGCGCCAGCAGCCTCACCTCACCGACAGGGGGCACTGAAGCTTTCTTT CASSLTSPTGGTEAFF
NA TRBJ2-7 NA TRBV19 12 TGTGCCAGTAGTACCACTAGTAGCGAGCAGTACTTC CASSTTSSEQYF
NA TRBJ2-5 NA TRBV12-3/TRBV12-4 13 TGTGCCAGCTCCCCCGGTAGCGGCGGGACCCAGTACTTC CASSPGSGGTQYF
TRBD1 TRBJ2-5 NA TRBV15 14 TGTGCCACCAGCCAGGGGGCGCAAGAGGAGACCCAGTACTTC CATSQGAQEETQYF
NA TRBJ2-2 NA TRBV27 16 TGTGCCAGCAGTAGAGGGGGGGGGCGAGTCACCGGGGAGCTGTTTTTT CASSRGGGRVTGELFF
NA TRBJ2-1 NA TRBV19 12 TGTGCCAGTAGTATTCAGGGAAATGAGCAGTTCTTC CASSIQGNEQFF
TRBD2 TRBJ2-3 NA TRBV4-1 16 TGCGCCAGCAGCCAAGCTCCTAGCGGGGGCCCAGATACGCAGTATTTT CASSQAPSGGPDTQYF
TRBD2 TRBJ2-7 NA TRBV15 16 TGTGCCACCAGCAGGGAACCGGGACTAGCGGGAGACGAGCAGTACTTC CATSREPGLAGDEQYF
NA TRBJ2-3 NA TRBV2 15 TGTGCCAGCAGCAAACAGGGAATGGGTGAGGATACGCAGTATTTT CASSKQGMGEDTQYF
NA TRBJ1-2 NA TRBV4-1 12 TGCGCCAGCAGCCAAGACAGCTATGGCTACACCTTC CASSQDSYGYTF
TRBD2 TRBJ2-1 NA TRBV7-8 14 TGTGCCAGCAGCCCGGGACTAGAAGTCAATGAGCAGTTCTTC CASSPGLEVNEQFF
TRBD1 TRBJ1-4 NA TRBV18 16 TGTGCCAGCTCACCAGGGGCGCAGGGGGACAATGAAAAACTGTTTTTT CASSPGAQGDNEKLFF
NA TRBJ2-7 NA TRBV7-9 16 TGTGCCAGCAGCTTAGCGGAAGGGGCTTTGGCCTACGAGCAGTACTTC CASSLAEGALAYEQYF
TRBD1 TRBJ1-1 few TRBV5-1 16 TGCGCCAGCAGCTTGTTTGGGGGACAGGGGCGCGTAGAAGCTTTCTTT CASSLFGGQGRVEAFF
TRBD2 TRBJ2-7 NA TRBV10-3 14 TGTGCCATCAGTCTCGGGACTAGTCACTACGAGCAGTACTTC CAISLGTSHYEQYF
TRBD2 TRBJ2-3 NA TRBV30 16 TGTGCCTGGAGTCTAGCGGGGGGTTGGAGCACAGATACGCAGTATTTT CAWSLAGGWSTDTQYF
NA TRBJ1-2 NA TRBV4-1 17 TGCGCCAGCAGCCAAGATACAAGGGACACAGGGATAAAGGGCTACACCTTC CASSQDTRDTGIKGYTF
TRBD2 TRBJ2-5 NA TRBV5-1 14 TGCGCCAGCAGTCGGATAGCGGGAGAAGAGACCCAGTACTTC CASSRIAGEETQYF
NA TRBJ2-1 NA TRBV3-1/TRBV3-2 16 TGTGCCAGCAGCCAAGATAGGGCGGGATGGTACAATGAGCAGTTCTTC CASSQDRAGWYNEQFF
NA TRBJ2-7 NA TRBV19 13 TGTTCAGAGGGTGGGGGCCTAGTCTACGAGCAGTACTTC CSEGGGLVYEQYF
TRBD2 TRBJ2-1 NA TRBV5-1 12 TGCGCCAGCAGACTAGCGGAAAATGAGCAGTTCTTC CASRLAENEQFF
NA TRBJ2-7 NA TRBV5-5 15 TGTGCCAGCAGCTACCTCCCCGTGGAGCCTTACGAGCAGTACTTC CASSYLPVEPYEQYF
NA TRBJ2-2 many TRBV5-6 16 TGTGCCAGCAGCTTGGGGTATCGAGCTAACACCGGGGAGCTGTTTTTT CASSLGYRANTGELFF
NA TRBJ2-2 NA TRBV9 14 TGTGCCAGCAGCGCCTACTTGAGCACCGGGGAGCTGTTTTTT CASSAYLSTGELFF
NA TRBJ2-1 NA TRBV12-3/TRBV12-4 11 TGTGCCAGCAGTTTTCTTGTGGAGCAGTTCTTC CASSFLVEQFF
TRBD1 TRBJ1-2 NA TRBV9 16 TGTGCCAGCAGCACCGCACAGGGGCGTGAGGGTCTTGGCTACACCTTC CASSTAQGREGLGYTF
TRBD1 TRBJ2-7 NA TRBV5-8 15 TGTGCCAGCAGCCCTCGACAGGGGACGGCACGGGAGCAGTACTTC CASSPRQGTAREQYF
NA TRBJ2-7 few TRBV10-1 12 TGCGCCAGCAGTGACGGGGGCTACGAGCAGTACTTC CASSDGGYEQYF
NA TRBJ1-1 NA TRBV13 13 TGTGCCAGCAGCCCCTACGGGAGCACTGAAGCTTTCTTT CASSPYGSTEAFF
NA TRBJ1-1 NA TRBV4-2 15 TGTGCCAGCAGCCAAGTGGGCAAGGAGAACACTGAAGCTTTCTTT CASSQVGKENTEAFF
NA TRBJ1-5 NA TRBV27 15 TGTGCCAGCAGTTTATATAGGGGGGGCGGTCAGCCCCAGCATTTT CASSLYRGGGQPQHF
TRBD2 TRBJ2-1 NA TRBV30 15 TGTGCCTGGAGTGTCTCTAGCGGGAGATACAATGAGCAGTTCTTC CAWSVSSGRYNEQFF